The T cell receptor beta chain under discussion was sequenced for a study of blood T cell repertoires in COVID-19. Cohort 3 recovered donors had two negative PCRs, clearance, or symptom resolution. Original handling: Reference gene primer amplification yielded estimated nucleated cell counts. Some clones are missing from TCRdb's copy, which holds only in-frame ones; the method was immunoSEQ multiplex PCR. The V and J calls and clone size come from that table; D and trimming were worked out from the DNA. The data contain over 150,000 clones, roughly nine tenths of them singletons. The receptor's source is a woman aged 45-65 years who had recovered from COVID-19. Specimen: PBMCs or T cells enriched from blood (not recorded which).

The CDR3, as DNA: TGTGCCAGCAGTTTCCGGGACAGTCAAGAGACCCAGTACTTC. Amino acids: CASSFRDSQETQYF. The chain has TRBV6-5 and TRBJ2-5, with TRBD1 matching over 7 bases. Germline V gives CDR1 MNHEY, CDR2 SVGAGI. The CDR3 runs to 14 residues. V shed 4 bases, J shed 2 bases, and the junction held 4 bases outside the gene matches.